What follows are 4 T cell receptor beta chains derived from one specimen sequenced in a study of tumor-infiltrating lymphocytes in primary liver carcinoma. Blood RNA came from unsorted whole blood; germline DNA was also extracted. TCR beta cDNA was reverse-transcribed from roughly 520 ng of total RNA. The reaction used a constant-region primer and ProtoScript II reverse transcriptase. ARM-PCR, slightly modified, supplied the TCR beta libraries through three nested multiplex PCR rounds. Rounds one and two of PCR, each of roughly 10 cycles, were primed with TRBV1-TRBV30 forward primers and a C-beta reverse primer. TCRdb reprocessed the multiplex PCR reads via MiXCR and lists one record per CDR3 protein. The sample contains roughly 330,000 distinct CDR3 sequences, roughly two thirds of which appear only once. The sample was peripheral blood. Every receptor here comes from a man aged 35 to 55 with primary liver carcinoma and hepatitis B virus infection.

The chain joins TRBV11-2 to TRBJ2-1; D remains ambiguous. Germline V gene lookup returns CDR1 SGHAT and CDR2 FQNNGV. This CDR3 comprises 12 residues. The germline V and J ends were trimmed by 6 bases and 15 bases, with 18 bases remaining between them. The CDR3 region is CASRAISLLGFF. CDR3 bases: TGTGCCAGCAGAGCGATTAGCCTTCTTGGGTTCTTC.

The rearrangement joins TRBV7-9 to TRBJ2-1, with TRBD2 matching over 9 bases. The CDR3 length is 18 residues. Germline values: CDR1 SEHNR, CDR2 FQNEAQ (reference sequence). V was clipped by 5 bases and J by 4 bases; unmatched bases: 15. For the CDR3, the DNA is TGTGCCAGCAGCCCCTACCCCGTTGTAGCGGGAGAGTACAATGAGCAGTTCTTC. It translates to CASSPYPVVAGEYNEQFF.

As for this clonotype: This is likely a read error, given that the CDR3 carries no conserved phenylalanine or tryptophan at its end. The DNA is omitted, as the CDR3 cannot be located on it reliably, and the CDR3 follows TCRdb's listing. The chain joins TRBV5-5 to TRBJ2-7. In germline, CDR1 is SGHKS, CDR2 YYEKEE (reference sequence). The CDR3 spans 16 amino acids, including both terminal residues. CDR3 loop: CASSFFGMMSSYERYL.

A remark on this clonotype: A much larger clone lies a single base off, so this may be a read error. The genes are TRBV4-1 and TRBJ1-1, with D possibly being TRBD1 (6 bases). This CDR3 contains 14 residues. Germline V CDR1 and CDR2: MGHRA, YSYEKL. CDR3 region: CASSLRQVNNEAFF. In nucleotides, the CDR3 is TGCGCCAGCAGCCTCCGACAGGTGAACAATGAAGCTTTCTTT.